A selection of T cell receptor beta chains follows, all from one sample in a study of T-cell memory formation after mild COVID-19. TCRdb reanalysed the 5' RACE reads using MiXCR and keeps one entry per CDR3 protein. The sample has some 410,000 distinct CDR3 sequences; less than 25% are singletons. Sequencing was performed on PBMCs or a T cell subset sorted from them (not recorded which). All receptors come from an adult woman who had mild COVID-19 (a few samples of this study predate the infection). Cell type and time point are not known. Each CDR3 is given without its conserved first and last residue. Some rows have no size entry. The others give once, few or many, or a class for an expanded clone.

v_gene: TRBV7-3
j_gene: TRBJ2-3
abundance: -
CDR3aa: ASRQGPGDTQY

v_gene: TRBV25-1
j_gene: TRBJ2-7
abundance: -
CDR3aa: ASRDRGSVEQY

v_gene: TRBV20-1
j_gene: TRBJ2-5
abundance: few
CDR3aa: SARDPQASGVETQY

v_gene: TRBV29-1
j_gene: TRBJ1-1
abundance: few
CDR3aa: SVEEPLGMNTEAF

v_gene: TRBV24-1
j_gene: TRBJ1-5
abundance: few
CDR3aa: ATSDGRGGEPQH

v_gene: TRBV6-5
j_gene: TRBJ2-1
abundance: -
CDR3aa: ASSYSRTSGYNEQF

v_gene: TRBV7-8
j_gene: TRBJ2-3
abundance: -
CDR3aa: ASSLEGLAAGTDTQY

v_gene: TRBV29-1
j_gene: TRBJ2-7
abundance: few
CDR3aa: SVEDTSYEQY

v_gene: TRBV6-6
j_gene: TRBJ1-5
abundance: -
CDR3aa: ASRQANQPQH

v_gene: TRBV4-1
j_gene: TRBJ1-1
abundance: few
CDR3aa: ASSQPKRGTEAF

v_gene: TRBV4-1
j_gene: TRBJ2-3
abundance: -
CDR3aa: ASSPLLASGGPDTQY

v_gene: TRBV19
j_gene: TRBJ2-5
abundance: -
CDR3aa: ASSHPGQGFVETQY

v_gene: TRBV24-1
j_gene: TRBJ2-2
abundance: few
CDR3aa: ATSDRLAGGSGELF

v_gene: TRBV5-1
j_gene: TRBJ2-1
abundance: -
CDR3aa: ASSTGDLPYNEQF

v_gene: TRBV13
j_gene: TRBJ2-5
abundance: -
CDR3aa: ASSSRLYQETQY

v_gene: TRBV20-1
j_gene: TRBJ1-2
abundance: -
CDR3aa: SARVESTPGYT

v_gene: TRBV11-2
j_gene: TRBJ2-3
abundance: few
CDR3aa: ASSLRRGNRGLADTQY

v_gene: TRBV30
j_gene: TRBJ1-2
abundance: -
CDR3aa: ACPTTSFPTNYGYT

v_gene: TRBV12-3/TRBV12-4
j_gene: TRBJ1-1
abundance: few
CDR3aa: ASSLEWGTNTEAF

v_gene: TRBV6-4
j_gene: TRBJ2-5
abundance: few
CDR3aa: ASSELAGAGQETQY

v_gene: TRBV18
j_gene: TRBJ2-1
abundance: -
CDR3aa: ASSAWASENEQF

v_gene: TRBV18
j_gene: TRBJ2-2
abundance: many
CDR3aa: ASSPRQHGELF

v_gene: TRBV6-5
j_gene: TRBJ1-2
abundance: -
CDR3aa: ASSYERKNYGYT

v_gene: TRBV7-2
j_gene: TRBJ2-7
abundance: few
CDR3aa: ASSVRDSIYEQY

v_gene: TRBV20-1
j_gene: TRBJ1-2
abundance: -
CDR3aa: SARSSEPNYGYT